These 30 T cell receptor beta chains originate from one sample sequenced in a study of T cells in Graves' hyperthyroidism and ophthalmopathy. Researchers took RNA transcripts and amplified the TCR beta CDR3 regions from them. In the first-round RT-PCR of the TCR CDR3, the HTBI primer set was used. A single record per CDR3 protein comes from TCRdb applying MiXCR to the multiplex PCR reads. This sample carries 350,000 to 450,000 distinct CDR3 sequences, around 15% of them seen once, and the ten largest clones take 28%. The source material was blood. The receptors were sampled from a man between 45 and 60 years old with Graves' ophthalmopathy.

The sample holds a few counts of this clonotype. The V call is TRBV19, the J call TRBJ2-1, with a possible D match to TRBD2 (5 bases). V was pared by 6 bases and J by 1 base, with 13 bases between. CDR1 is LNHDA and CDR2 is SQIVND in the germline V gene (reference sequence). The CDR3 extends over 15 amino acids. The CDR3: CASRSSTGSYNEQFF. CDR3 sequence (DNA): TGTGCCAGTAGGAGCTCGACGGGATCCTACAATGAGCAGTTCTTC.

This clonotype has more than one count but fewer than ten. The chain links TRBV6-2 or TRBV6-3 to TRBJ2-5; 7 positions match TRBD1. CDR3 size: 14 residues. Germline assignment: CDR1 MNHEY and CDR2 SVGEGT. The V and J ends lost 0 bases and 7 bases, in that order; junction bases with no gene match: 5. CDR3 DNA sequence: TGTGCCAGCAGTTACTCCGAGCCAGGGGGGACCCAGTACTTC. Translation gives CASSYSEPGGTQYF.

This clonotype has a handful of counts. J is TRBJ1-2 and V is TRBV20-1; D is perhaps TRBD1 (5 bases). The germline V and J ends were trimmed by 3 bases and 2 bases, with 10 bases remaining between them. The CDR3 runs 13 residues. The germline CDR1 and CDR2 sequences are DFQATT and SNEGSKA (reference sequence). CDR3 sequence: CSASSQGNYGYTF. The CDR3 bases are TGCAGTGCTAGTTCGCAGGGCAACTATGGCTACACCTTC.

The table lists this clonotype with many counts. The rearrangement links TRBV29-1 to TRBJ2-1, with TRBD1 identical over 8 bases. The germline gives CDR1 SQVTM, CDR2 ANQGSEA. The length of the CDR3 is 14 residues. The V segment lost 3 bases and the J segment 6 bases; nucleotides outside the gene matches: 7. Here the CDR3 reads CSVEWTGSVNEQFF. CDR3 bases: TGCAGCGTTGAGTGGACAGGGTCCGTCAATGAGCAGTTCTTC.

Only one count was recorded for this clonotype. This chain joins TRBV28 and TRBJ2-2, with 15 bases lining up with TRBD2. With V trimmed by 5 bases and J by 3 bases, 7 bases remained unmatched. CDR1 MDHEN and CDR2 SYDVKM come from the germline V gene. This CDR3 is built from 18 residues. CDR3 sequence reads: CASSRSGLAGGDTGELFF. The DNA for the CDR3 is TGTGCCAGCAGTAGATCGGGACTAGCGGGAGGAGACACCGGGGAGCTGTTTTTT.

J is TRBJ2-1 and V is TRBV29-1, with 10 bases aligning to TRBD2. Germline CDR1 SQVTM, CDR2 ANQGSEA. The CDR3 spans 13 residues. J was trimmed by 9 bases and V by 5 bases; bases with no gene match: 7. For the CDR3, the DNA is TGCAGCGTTTTAAGCGGGAGGGCCGTTGAGCAGTTCTTC. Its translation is CSVLSGRAVEQFF.

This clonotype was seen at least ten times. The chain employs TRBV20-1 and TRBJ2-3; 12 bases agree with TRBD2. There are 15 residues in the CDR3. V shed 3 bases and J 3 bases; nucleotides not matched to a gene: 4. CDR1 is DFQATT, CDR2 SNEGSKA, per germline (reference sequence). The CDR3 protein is CSASPSGRATDTQYF. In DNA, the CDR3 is TGCAGTGCTAGCCCTAGCGGGAGGGCAACAGATACGCAGTATTTT.

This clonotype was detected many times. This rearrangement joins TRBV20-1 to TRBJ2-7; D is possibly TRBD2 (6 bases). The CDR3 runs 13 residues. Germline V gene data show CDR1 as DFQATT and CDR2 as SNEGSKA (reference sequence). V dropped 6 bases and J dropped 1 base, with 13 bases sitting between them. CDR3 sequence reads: CSAEGGISYEQYF. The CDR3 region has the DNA TGCAGTGCCGAGGGCGGGATATCCTACGAGCAGTACTTC.

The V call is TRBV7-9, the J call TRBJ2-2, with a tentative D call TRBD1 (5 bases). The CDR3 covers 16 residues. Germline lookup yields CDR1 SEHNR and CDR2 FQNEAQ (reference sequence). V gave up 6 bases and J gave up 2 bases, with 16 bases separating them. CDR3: CASRKSGAENTGELFF. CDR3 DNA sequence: TGTGCCAGCAGAAAAAGTGGGGCAGAAAACACCGGGGAGCTGTTTTTT.

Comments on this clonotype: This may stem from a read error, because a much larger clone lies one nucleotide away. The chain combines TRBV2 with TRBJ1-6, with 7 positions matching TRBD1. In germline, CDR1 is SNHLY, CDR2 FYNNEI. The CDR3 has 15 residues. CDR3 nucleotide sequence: TGTGCCAGCAGCCAACAGGGGCGGTCGGCTTCACCCCTCCGCTTT. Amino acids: CASSQQGRSASPLRF. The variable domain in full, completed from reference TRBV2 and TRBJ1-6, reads EPEVTQTPSHQVTQMGQEVILRCVPISNHLYFYWYRQILGQKVEFLVSFYNNEISEKSEIFDDQFSVERPDGSNFTLKIRSTKLEDSAMYFCASSQQGRSASPLRFGNGTRLTVT.

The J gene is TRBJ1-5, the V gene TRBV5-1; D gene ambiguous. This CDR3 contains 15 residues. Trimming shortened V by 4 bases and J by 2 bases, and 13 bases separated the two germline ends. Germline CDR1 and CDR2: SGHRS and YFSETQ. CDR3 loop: CASSPGEFRNQPQHF. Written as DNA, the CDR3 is TGCGCCAGCAGCCCCGGGGAATTTCGCAATCAGCCCCAGCATTTT.

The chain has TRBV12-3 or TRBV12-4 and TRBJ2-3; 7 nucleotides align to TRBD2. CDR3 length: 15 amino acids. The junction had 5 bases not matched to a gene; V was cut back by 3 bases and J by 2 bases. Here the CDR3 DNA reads TGTGCCAGCAGTTTTGGGGGGGTGTACACAGATACGCAGTATTTT. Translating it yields CASSFGGVYTDTQYF.

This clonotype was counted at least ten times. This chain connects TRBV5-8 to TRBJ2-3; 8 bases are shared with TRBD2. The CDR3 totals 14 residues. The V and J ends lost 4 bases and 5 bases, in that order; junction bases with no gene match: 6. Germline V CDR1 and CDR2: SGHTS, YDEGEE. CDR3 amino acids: CASSPAGGGDTQYF. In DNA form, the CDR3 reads TGTGCCAGCAGCCCGGCCGGGGGGGGAGATACGCAGTATTTT.

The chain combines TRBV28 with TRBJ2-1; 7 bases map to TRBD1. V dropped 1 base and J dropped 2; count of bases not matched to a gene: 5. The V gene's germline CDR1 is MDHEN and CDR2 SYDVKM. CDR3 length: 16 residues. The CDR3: CASSLFQGQTYNEQFF. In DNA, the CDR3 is TGTGCCAGCAGTTTATTCCAGGGACAGACCTACAATGAGCAGTTCTTC.

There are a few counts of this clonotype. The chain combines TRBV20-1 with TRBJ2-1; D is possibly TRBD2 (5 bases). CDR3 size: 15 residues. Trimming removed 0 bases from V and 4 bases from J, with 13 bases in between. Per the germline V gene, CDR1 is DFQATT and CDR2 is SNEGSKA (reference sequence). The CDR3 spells CSARDRLTRYNEQFF. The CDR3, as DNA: TGCAGTGCTAGAGATCGCCTAACTAGGTACAATGAGCAGTTCTTC.

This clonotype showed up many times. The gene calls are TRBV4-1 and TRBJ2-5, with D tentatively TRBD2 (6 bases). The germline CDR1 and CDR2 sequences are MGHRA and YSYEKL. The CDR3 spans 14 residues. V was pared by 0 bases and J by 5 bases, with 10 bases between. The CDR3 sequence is CASSQDGTRETQYF. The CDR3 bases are TGCGCCAGCAGCCAAGACGGGACTCGGGAGACCCAGTACTTC.

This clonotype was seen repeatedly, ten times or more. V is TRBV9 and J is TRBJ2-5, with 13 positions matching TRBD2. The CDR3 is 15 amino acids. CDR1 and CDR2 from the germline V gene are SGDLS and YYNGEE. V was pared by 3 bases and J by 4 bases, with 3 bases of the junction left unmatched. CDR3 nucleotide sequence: TGTGCCAGCAGCGCCCGGACTAGCGGGAGAGAGACCCAGTACTTC. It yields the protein CASSARTSGRETQYF.

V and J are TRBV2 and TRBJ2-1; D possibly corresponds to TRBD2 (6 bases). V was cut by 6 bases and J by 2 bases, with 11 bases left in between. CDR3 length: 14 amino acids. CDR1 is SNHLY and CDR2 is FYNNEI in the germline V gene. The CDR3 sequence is CASSGGNAYNEQFF. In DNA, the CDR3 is TGTGCCAGCAGCGGAGGGAATGCCTACAATGAGCAGTTCTTC. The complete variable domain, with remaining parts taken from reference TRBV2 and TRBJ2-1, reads EPEVTQTPSHQVTQMGQEVILRCVPISNHLYFYWYRQILGQKVEFLVSFYNNEISEKSEIFDDQFSVERPDGSNFTLKIRSTKLEDSAMYFCASSGGNAYNEQFFGPGTRLTVL.

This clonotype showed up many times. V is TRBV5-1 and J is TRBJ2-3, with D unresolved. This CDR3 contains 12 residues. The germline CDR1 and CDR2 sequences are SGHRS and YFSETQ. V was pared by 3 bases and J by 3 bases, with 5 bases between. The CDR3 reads CASSSLTDTQYF. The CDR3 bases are TGCGCCAGCAGCTCACTTACAGATACGCAGTATTTT.

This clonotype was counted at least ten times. CDR3 bases: TGTGCCAGCAAAACTCGCGGGGGCACTGGAAACACCATATATTTT. Translation: CASKTRGGTGNTIYF. This chain uses TRBV2 with TRBJ1-3; TRBD1 is a possible D gene (6 bases). This CDR3 has 15 amino acids. Germline CDR1 and CDR2: SNHLY and FYNNEI. Deletions cut 7 bases from V and 2 bases from J, with 15 bases between.

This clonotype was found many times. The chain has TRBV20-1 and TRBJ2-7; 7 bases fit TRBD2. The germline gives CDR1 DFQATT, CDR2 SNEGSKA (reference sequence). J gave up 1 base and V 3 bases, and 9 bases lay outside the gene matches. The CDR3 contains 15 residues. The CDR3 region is CSASVLAENSYEQYF. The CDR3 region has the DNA TGCAGTGCTAGCGTTCTAGCGGAGAATTCCTACGAGCAGTACTTC.

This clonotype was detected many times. In nucleotides, the CDR3 is TGTGCCAGCAGTGCGTGGACTAGCGGGAGTGATGAGCAGTTCTTC. Amino acids: CASSAWTSGSDEQFF. The rearrangement links TRBV27 to TRBJ2-1; TRBD2 agrees at 13 bases. CDR1 MNHEY and CDR2 SMNVEV come from the germline V gene (reference sequence). After removal of 5 bases from V and 8 bases from J, the junction contained 6 bases not matched to a gene. The CDR3 consists of 15 residues.

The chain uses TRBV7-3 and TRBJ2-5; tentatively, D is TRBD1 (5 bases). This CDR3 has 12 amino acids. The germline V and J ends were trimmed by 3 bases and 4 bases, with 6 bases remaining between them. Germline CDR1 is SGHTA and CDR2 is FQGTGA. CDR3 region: CASSFQGETQYF. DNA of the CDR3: TGTGCCAGCAGCTTCCAGGGAGAGACCCAGTACTTC.

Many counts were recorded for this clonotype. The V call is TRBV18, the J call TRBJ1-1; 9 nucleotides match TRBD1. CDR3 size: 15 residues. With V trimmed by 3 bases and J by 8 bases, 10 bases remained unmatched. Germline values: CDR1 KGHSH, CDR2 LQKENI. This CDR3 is CASSPFGTGLFEAFF. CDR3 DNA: TGTGCCAGCTCACCCTTTGGGACAGGGCTCTTCGAAGCTTTCTTT.

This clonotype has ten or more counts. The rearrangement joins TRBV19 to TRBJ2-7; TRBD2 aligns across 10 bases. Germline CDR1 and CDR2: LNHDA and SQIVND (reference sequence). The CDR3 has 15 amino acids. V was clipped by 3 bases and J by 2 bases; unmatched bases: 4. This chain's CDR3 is CASSISAGGTYEQYF. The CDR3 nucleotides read TGTGCCAGTAGTATCTCAGCGGGAGGGACCTACGAGCAGTACTTC.

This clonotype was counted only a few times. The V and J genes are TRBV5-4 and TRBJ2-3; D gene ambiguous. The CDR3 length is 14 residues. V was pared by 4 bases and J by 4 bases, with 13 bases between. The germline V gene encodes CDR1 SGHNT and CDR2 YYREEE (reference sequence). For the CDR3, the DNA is TGTGCCAGCAGCACCCCCATTCGGGCAGATACGCAGTATTTT. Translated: CASSTPIRADTQYF.

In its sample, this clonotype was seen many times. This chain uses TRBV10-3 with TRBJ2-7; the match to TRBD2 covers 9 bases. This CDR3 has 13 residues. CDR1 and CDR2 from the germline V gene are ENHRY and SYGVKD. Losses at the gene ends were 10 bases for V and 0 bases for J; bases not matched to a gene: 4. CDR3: CATASGDSYEQYF. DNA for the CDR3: TGTGCCACGGCTAGCGGGGACTCCTACGAGCAGTACTTC.

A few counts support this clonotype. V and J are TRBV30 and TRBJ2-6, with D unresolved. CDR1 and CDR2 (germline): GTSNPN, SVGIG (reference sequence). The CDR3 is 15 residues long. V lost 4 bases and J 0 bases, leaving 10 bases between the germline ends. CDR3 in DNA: TGTGCCTGGAACGCGGCCCTCTCTGGGGCCAACGTCCTGACTTTC. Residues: CAWNAALSGANVLTF.

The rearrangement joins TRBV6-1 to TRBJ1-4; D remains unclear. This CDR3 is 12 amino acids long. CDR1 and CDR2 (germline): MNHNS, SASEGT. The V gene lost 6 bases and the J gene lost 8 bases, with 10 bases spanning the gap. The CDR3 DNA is TGTGCCAGCAGCCCTCCGGTCGAAAAACTGTTTTTT. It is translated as CASSPPVEKLFF.

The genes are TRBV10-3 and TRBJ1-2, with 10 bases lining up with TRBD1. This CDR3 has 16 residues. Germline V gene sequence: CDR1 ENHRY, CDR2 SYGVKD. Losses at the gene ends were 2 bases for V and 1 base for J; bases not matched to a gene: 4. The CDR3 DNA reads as TGTGCCATCAGTGAGGCCGGGACAGGGGTTAACTATGGCTACACCTTC. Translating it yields CAISEAGTGVNYGYTF.